Shown below are 13 T cell receptor beta chains from a single sample sequenced in a study of blood T cells in healthy people across ages. Primers used in a second PCR of roughly 6 to 11 cycles were a sample-barcoded 5' primer and a J-beta primer mix. In TCRdb, the 5' RACE reads were re-called with MiXCR into one record per CDR3 protein. Here the sample spans roughly 930,000 distinct CDR3 sequences, about 48% being singletons. Specimen: blood. These receptors were obtained from a man aged 30 to 39 in good health.

The chain couples TRBV29-1 to TRBJ2-1; D ambiguous. This CDR3 has 12 amino acids. Germline lookup yields CDR1 SQVTM and CDR2 ANQGSEA. Between the trimmed V and J ends, which lost 3 bases and 8 bases, there was a span of 11 bases. The chain's CDR3 is CSVDLLVDEQFF. CDR3 DNA sequence: TGCAGCGTTGATTTATTAGTGGATGAGCAGTTCTTC.

The V and J genes are TRBV7-6 and TRBJ1-1, with 10 bases that match TRBD1. V gave up 5 bases and J gave up 3 bases; unmatched junction bases: 3. Germline CDR1 and CDR2: SGHVS and FNYEAQ. There are 14 residues in the CDR3. The CDR3 is CASSAGTGDTEAFF. The CDR3 nucleotides are TGTGCCAGCAGCGCTGGGACAGGGGACACTGAAGCTTTCTTT.

This clonotype showed up just a few times. The chain employs TRBV2 and TRBJ2-1; no firm D call. The V end lost 8 bases, the J end lost 0 bases, and 11 bases lay between the germline ends. This CDR3 is 14 amino acids long. CDR1 is SNHLY and CDR2 is FYNNEI in the germline V gene. In DNA, the CDR3 is TGTGCCAGCGGCGCCTTGAGCTCCTACAATGAGCAGTTCTTC. It translates to CASGALSSYNEQFF. Based on the CDR3 plus reference TRBV2 and TRBJ2-1, the full variable domain is EPEVTQTPSHQVTQMGQEVILRCVPISNHLYFYWYRQILGQKVEFLVSFYNNEISEKSEIFDDQFSVERPDGSNFTLKIRSTKLEDSAMYFCASGALSSYNEQFFGPGTRLTVL.

On this clonotype itself: Lacking the conserved final phenylalanine or tryptophan, this CDR3 likely reflects a read error. This chain links TRBV20-1 with TRBJ2-2, with D perhaps matching TRBD1 (6 bases). V lost 6 bases, J lost 2 bases, and 13 bases lay in between. Per germline, CDR1 DFQATT and CDR2 SNEGSKA (reference sequence). This CDR3 has 14 amino acids. The CDR3 DNA sequence: TGCAGTGCCGCGGACAGTCGTAACACCGGGGAGCTGTTTTTG. It specifies CSAADSRNTGELFL.

The chain links TRBV18 to TRBJ2-7; unclear D gene. The CDR3 length is 11 residues. CDR1 is KGHSH, CDR2 LQKENI, per germline. Trimming stripped 2 bases from V and 7 bases from J, with 6 bases between. For the CDR3, the DNA is TGTGCCAGCTCACCAAATCAAGAGCAGTACTTC. This translates into CASSPNQEQYF.

The genes are TRBV4-3 and TRBJ2-1, with D maybe TRBD1 (6 bases). The CDR3 has 16 amino acids. Trimming took off 0 bases at V and 9 bases at J, with 18 bases between the two ends. Per germline, CDR1 LGHNA and CDR2 YSLEER. This CDR3 is CASSQDRAGASAEQFF. Written as DNA, the CDR3 is TGCGCCAGCAGCCAAGATAGGGCAGGGGCCTCGGCTGAGCAGTTCTTC.

The chain couples TRBV3-1 to TRBJ1-1; a possible D gene is TRBD1 (5 bases). The CDR3 covers 14 residues. CDR1 and CDR2 from the germline V gene are LGHDT and YNNKEL (reference sequence). The ends were cut back, 6 bases at V and 2 bases at J, with 13 bases in the middle. CDR3: CASREQGTNTEAFF. CDR3 coding DNA: TGTGCCAGCAGGGAACAAGGGACCAACACTGAAGCTTTCTTT. The full variable domain, completed using reference TRBV3-1 and TRBJ1-1, is DTAVSQTPKYLVTQMGNDKSIKCEQNLGHDTMYWYKQDSKKFLKIMFSYNNKELIINETVPNRFSPKSPDKAHLNLHINSLELGDSAVYFCASREQGTNTEAFFGQGTRLTVV.

This clonotype has a handful of counts. This rearrangement joins TRBV12-5 to TRBJ2-1; the D is unclear. This CDR3 has 11 amino acids. Germline V CDR1 and CDR2: LGHNT, FRNRAP. Between the trimmed V and J ends, which lost 2 bases and 8 bases, there was a span of 4 bases. The CDR3 DNA reads TGTGCTAGTGGTTTGATCCATGAGCAGTTCTTC. Translating it yields CASGLIHEQFF.

V and J are TRBV11-2 and TRBJ2-4; TRBD2 is a possible D gene (5 bases). V lost 2 bases and J lost 8, with 13 bases in between. Germline CDR1 is SGHAT and CDR2 is FQNNGV. The CDR3 has 14 residues. CDR3 coding DNA: TGTGCCAGCAGCTTATCCCGGGGTTTTTACATTCAGTACTTC. Translating gives CASSLSRGFYIQYF.

The V gene is TRBV5-1, the J gene TRBJ2-3, with D unclear. CDR3 length equals 12 residues. The ends were cut back, 5 bases at V and 9 bases at J, with 13 bases in the middle. The germline CDR1 and CDR2 sequences are SGHRS and YFSETQ. The CDR3 bases are TGCGCCAGCAGTTCAGAAAGTGAAACGCAGTATTTT. Protein product: CASSSESETQYF.

Regarding this clonotype: One end of the junction is discordant with germline, which a read error may explain. The chain is built from TRBV28 and TRBJ2-1; D assignment may be TRBD1 or TRBD2 (5 bases each). The CDR3 contains 16 residues. The V gene's germline CDR1 is MDHEN and CDR2 SYDVKM. In DNA, the CDR3 is TGTGCCAGCAGTTCCGACGGGGCTCAGTACTACAATGGGCAGTTCTTC. Amino acids: CASSSDGAQYYNGQFF.

J is TRBJ2-7 and V is TRBV27; TRBD1 matches 8 bases. The CDR3 has 19 residues. V shed 1 base and J 5 bases; nucleotides not matched to a gene: 19. Germline V gene data show CDR1 as MNHEY and CDR2 as SMNVEV (reference sequence). The CDR3 DNA follows: TGTGCCAGCAGTTTATTGTCGACTTATGGACAGGGTTTCACCAACGAGCAGTACTTC. This sequence encodes CASSLLSTYGQGFTNEQYF.

V is TRBV24-1 and J is TRBJ2-7; 8 bases are shared with TRBD2. The germline CDR1 and CDR2 sequences are KGHDR and SFDVKD. V lost 2 bases and J lost 3; bases outside the gene matches: 11. This CDR3 contains 17 residues. The CDR3 is CATSDSYSGEGRYEQYF. The CDR3 DNA is TGTGCCACCAGTGATTCCTATAGCGGGGAAGGTCGCTACGAGCAGTACTTC.